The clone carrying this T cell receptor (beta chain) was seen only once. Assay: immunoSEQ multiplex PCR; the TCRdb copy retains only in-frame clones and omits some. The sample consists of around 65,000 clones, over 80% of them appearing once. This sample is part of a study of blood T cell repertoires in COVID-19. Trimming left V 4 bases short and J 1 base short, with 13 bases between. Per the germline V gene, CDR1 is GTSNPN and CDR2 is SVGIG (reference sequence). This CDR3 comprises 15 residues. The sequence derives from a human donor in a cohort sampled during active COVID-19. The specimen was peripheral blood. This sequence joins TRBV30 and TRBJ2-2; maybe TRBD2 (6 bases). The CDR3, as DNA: TGTGCCTGGACCGCCGGGACTCGGAACACCGGGGAGCTGTTTTTT. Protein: CAWTAGTRNTGELFF.